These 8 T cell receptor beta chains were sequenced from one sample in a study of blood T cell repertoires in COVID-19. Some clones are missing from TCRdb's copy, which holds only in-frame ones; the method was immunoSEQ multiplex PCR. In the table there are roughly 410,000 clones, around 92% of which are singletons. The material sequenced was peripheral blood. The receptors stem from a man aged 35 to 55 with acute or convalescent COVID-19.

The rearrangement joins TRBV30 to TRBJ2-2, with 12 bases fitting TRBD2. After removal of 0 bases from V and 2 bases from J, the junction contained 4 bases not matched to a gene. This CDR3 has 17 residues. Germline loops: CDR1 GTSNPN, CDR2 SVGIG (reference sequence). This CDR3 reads CAWSVLAGGLNTGELFF. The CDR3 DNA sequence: TGTGCCTGGAGTGTACTAGCGGGAGGACTTAACACCGGGGAGCTGTTTTTT.

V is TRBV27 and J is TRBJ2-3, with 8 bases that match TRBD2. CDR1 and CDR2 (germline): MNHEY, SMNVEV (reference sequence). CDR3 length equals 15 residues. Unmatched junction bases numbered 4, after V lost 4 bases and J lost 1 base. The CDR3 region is CASSYGLAGTDTQYF. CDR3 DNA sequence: TGTGCCAGCAGTTACGGACTAGCCGGCACAGATACGCAGTATTTT.

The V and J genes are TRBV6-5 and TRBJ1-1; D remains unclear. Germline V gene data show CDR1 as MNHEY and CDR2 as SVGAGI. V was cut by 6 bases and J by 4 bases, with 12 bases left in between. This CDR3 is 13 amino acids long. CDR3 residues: CASSVNWSTEAFF. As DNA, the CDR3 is TGTGCCAGCAGCGTTAATTGGAGCACTGAAGCTTTCTTT.

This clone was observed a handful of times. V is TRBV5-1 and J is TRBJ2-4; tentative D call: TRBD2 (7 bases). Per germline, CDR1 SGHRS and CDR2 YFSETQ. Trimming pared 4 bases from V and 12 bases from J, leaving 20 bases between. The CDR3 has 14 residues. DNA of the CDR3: TGCGCCAGCAGCACACAACAGACGGGGGGCCGTCAGTACTTC. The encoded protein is CASSTQQTGGRQYF.

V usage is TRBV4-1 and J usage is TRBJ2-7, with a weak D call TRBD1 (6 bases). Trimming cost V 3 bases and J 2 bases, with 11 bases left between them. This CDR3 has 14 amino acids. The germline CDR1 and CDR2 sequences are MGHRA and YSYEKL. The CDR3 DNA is TGCGCCAGCAGCCACCCGGGACAAACCTACGAGCAGTACTTC. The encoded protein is CASSHPGQTYEQYF.

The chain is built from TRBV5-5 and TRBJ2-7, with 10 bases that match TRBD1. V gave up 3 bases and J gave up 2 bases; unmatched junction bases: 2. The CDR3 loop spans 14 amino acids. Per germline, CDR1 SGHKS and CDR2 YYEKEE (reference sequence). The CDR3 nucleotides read TGTGCCAGCAGCTCCGGACAGGGGGCCTACGAGCAGTACTTC. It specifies CASSSGQGAYEQYF.

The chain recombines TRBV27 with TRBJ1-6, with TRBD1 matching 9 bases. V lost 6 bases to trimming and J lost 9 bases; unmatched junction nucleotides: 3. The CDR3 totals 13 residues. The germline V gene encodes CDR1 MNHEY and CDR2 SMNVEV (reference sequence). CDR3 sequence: CASSPTGGSPLHF. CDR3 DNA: TGTGCCAGCAGCCCGACAGGGGGTTCACCCCTCCACTTT.

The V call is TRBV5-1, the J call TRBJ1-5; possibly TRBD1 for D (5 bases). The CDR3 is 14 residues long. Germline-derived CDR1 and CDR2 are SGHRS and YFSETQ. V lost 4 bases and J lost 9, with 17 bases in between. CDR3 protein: CASSPGTARGPQHF. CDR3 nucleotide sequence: TGCGCCAGCAGCCCCGGGACGGCGCGGGGGCCCCAGCATTTT.